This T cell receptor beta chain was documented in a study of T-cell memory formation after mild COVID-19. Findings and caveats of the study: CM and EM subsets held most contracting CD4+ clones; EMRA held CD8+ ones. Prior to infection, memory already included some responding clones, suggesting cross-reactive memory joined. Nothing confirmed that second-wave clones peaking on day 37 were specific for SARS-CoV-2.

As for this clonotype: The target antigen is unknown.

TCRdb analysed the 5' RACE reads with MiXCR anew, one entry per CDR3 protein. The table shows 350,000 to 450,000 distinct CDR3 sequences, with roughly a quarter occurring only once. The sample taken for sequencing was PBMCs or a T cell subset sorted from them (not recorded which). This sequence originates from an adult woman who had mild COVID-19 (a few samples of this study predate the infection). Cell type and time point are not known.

This CDR3 is CASLAGANTEAFF. CDR3 DNA sequence: TGTGCCAGCTTGGCAGGGGCGAACACTGAAGCTTTCTTT. The chain joins TRBV14 to TRBJ1-1; perhaps TRBD1 as D (6 bases). Germline V gene sequence: CDR1 SGHDN, CDR2 FVKESK. The V gene lost 8 bases and the J gene lost 1 base, with 11 bases spanning the gap. The CDR3 contains 13 residues.